Presented here are 21 T cell receptor beta chains from one specimen sequenced in a study of T cell repertoires in aging, cancer and after chemotherapy. The template was genomic DNA from peripheral blood, not RNA. TRB rearrangements spanning V, D and J were amplified using mixed TRB-A/B primers. TCRdb re-analysed the multiplex PCR reads in MiXCR, keeping a single row per CDR3 protein. The table has thousands of distinct CDR3 sequences, roughly 30% seen once; the top ten hold more than 3%. Source material: blood. These receptors were obtained from a human donor in good health.

This sequence joins TRBV12-3 or TRBV12-4 and TRBJ1-2, with D unresolved. Trimming cost V 3 bases and J 3 bases, with 11 bases left between them. This CDR3 comprises 14 residues. The CDR3 region is CASSLSPTYYGYTF. In nucleotides, the CDR3 is TGTGCCAGCAGTTTGAGCCCCACATACTATGGCTACACCTTC.

Comment on this clonotype: A read error may produce the germline difference seen at one junction end. This rearrangement joins TRBV6-5 to TRBJ1-1; D is unclear. The CDR3 length is 13 residues. The germline CDR1 and CDR2 sequences are MNHEY and SVGAGI. This CDR3 is CASSSDLNTKAFF. CDR3 sequence (DNA): TGTGCCAGCAGTTCGGATTTGAACACTAAAGCTTTCTTT.

The V and J genes are TRBV4-3 and TRBJ1-2; 7 positions agree with TRBD1. J lost 14 bases, V lost 5 bases, and 14 bases had no gene match. The CDR3 totals 13 residues. Germline assignment: CDR1 LGHNA and CDR2 YSLEER. The CDR3 spells CASSAIVRQGDTF. CDR3 sequence (DNA): TGCGCCAGCAGCGCCATTGTTCGGCAGGGGGATACCTTC.

By sample share, this clonotype is medium-sized. The chain links TRBV30 to TRBJ1-5; a weak D match, TRBD1 (5 bases). Germline CDR1 reads GTSNPN; CDR2 reads SVGIG (reference sequence). Trimming shortened V by 2 bases and J by 13 bases, and 15 bases separated the two germline ends. The CDR3 is 12 residues long. The CDR3 DNA is TGTGCCTGGAGTATCGGGACCGTACGGCAGCATTTT. This encodes CAWSIGTVRQHF.

The chain combines TRBV6-5 with TRBJ2-7; 9 bases fit TRBD1. This CDR3 region has 14 residues. J lost 7 bases, V lost 2 bases, and 6 bases had no gene match. Germline loops: CDR1 MNHEY, CDR2 SVGAGI. The CDR3 loop is CASSYTGTGKEQYF. CDR3 nucleotide sequence: TGTGCCAGCAGTTACACCGGGACAGGGAAGGAGCAGTACTTC.

The chain uses TRBV5-1 and TRBJ2-5; the D is unclear. Trimming pared 0 bases from V and 5 bases from J, leaving 2 bases between. Germline assignment: CDR1 SGHRS and CDR2 YFSETQ. The CDR3 totals 11 residues. The DNA of the CDR3 is TGCGCCAGCAGCTTGGCGGAGACCCAGTACTTC. It encodes CASSLAETQYF.

This clonotype appeared a single time. J is TRBJ2-3 and V is TRBV7-2, with 8 bases aligning to TRBD1. The CDR3 has 18 residues. Germline CDR1 reads SGHTA; CDR2 reads FQGNSA. Unmatched junction bases numbered 15, after V lost 5 bases and J lost 2 bases. The CDR3 loop reads CASSPGGWERTFTDTQYF. CDR3 DNA sequence: TGTGCCAGCAGCCCAGGGGGCTGGGAAAGAACCTTCACAGATACGCAGTATTTT.

This clonotype was counted only a few times. The chain employs TRBV5-1 and TRBJ1-1; D unclear. The CDR3 has 13 amino acids. The V gene's germline CDR1 is SGHRS and CDR2 YFSETQ. The V end lost 0 bases, the J end lost 1 base, and 4 bases lay between the germline ends. This CDR3 is CASSLGGNTEAFF. In DNA form, the CDR3 reads TGCGCCAGCAGCTTGGGAGGGAACACTGAAGCTTTCTTT. Based on the CDR3 plus reference TRBV5-1 and TRBJ1-1, the full variable domain is KAGVTQTPRYLIKTRGQQVTLSCSPISGHRSVSWYQQTPGQGLQFLFEYFSETQRNKGNFPGRFSGRQFSNSRSEMNVSTLELGDSALYLCASSLGGNTEAFFGQGTRLTVV.

This sequence joins TRBV27 and TRBJ2-6; tentative D call: TRBD1 (6 bases). V gave up 6 bases and J gave up 4 bases, with 13 bases separating them. Germline CDR1 is MNHEY and CDR2 is SMNVEV (reference sequence). The CDR3 is 15 residues long. CDR3 sequence: CASSRQDGGANVLTF. CDR3 nucleotides: TGTGCCAGCAGCCGACAGGACGGAGGGGCCAACGTCCTGACTTTC.

Comments on this clonotype: Germline and junction disagree at one end, which may indicate a read error. The chain joins TRBV6-2 or TRBV6-3 to TRBJ2-6; D may be TRBD2 (6 bases). CDR3 length equals 15 residues. Per the germline V gene, CDR1 is MNHEY and CDR2 is SVGEGT. CDR3 residues: CTSSYDGSGANVLTF. Here the CDR3 DNA reads TGTACCAGCAGTTACGACGGGAGTGGGGCCAACGTCCTGACTTTC.

This clonotype has just a few counts. V usage is TRBV7-2 and J usage is TRBJ1-1; the D gene is possibly TRBD1 (5 bases). This CDR3 comprises 14 residues. Trimming took 4 bases from V and 7 from J, leaving 16 bases between them. Looked up from germline, CDR1 is SGHTA and CDR2 is FQGNSA. This CDR3 is CASSSRTRAIEAFF. The CDR3 coding sequence is TGTGCCAGCAGCTCAAGGACAAGGGCCATTGAAGCTTTCTTT.

The chain recombines TRBV30 with TRBJ1-3, with no clear D. Germline values: CDR1 GTSNPN, CDR2 SVGIG (reference sequence). This CDR3 spans 14 amino acids. Trimming took off 7 bases at V and 0 bases at J, with 13 bases between the two ends. The CDR3 is CAFWAGPSGNTIYF. Here the CDR3 DNA reads TGTGCCTTCTGGGCTGGTCCCTCTGGAAACACCATATATTTT.

A few counts support this clonotype. The V and J genes are TRBV6-5 and TRBJ2-2, with D maybe TRBD1 (5 bases). V lost 7 bases to trimming and J lost 2 bases, with 11 bases between them. CDR3 size: 14 residues. The germline V gene encodes CDR1 MNHEY and CDR2 SVGAGI. The CDR3 loop is CASTQGANTGELFF. The CDR3 DNA is TGTGCCAGCACCCAAGGGGCAAACACCGGGGAGCTGTTTTTT.

This sequence joins TRBV12-3 or TRBV12-4 and TRBJ1-2; D is unresolved. This CDR3 region has 19 residues. Trimming shortened V by 2 bases and J by 0 bases, and 22 bases separated the two germline ends. In DNA, the CDR3 is TGTGCCAGCAGTTTATCGTATAGGCAGGACGTTAATCCTAACTATGGCTACACCTTC. Amino acids: CASSLSYRQDVNPNYGYTF.

This clonotype was seen only a few times. V and J are TRBV15 and TRBJ1-4; D call uncertain. Trimming removed 7 bases at V and 3 bases at J, with 15 bases between. The CDR3 runs to 15 residues. Germline V gene sequence: CDR1 LNHNV, CDR2 YYDKDF (reference sequence). The CDR3 region is CATNPFRAANEKLFF. The CDR3, as DNA: TGTGCCACCAACCCATTTAGGGCAGCTAATGAAAAACTGTTTTTT.

The chain employs TRBV18 and TRBJ1-6, with TRBD1 matching over 7 bases. V dropped 8 bases and J dropped 10; count of bases not matched to a gene: 11. The CDR3 covers 14 residues. The germline CDR1 and CDR2 sequences are KGHSH and LQKENI. CDR3 sequence: CASRSRGQRSPLHF. The CDR3 DNA is TGTGCCAGCCGCTCGAGGGGGCAACGATCACCCCTCCACTTT.

This clonotype ranks as medium-sized. The J gene is TRBJ2-3, the V gene TRBV27; TRBD1 matches at 8 bases. V lost 7 bases to trimming and J lost 6 bases; unmatched junction nucleotides: 9. The CDR3 runs to 14 residues. CDR1 and CDR2 (germline): MNHEY, SMNVEV (reference sequence). The CDR3 region is CASTPGGRRDTQYF. DNA for the CDR3: TGTGCCAGCACCCCAGGGGGCCGGAGGGATACGCAGTATTTT.

Relative to its sample, this clonotype is medium-sized. The genes are TRBV29-1 and TRBJ1-1; D perhaps matches TRBD1 (6 bases). V was cut by 2 bases and J by 1 base, with 8 bases left in between. Germline lookup yields CDR1 SQVTM and CDR2 ANQGSEA. The CDR3 spans 13 residues. In DNA form, the CDR3 reads TGCAGCGTTGAAACACAGGGGAACACTGAAGCTTTCTTT. Protein: CSVETQGNTEAFF. The full variable domain, in which reference TRBV29-1 and TRBJ1-1 provide the parts outside the CDR3, is SAVISQKPSRDICQRGTSLTIQCQVDSQVTMMFWYRQQPGQSLTLIATANQGSEATYESGFVIDKFPISRPNLTFSTLTVSNMSPEDSSIYLCSVETQGNTEAFFGQGTRLTVV.

This clonotype is termed medium-sized. The gene calls are TRBV29-1 and TRBJ2-7, with 12 bases lining up with TRBD2. V was clipped by 6 bases and J by 4 bases; unmatched bases: 13. Germline V gives CDR1 SQVTM, CDR2 ANQGSEA. The CDR3 is 16 residues long. CDR3 bases: TGCAGCGTGACTAGCGGGGGCCGCCGTGACTTATACGAGCAGTACTTC. It codes for CSVTSGGRRDLYEQYF.

This clonotype is judged medium-sized (0.01 to 0.1%). The chain couples TRBV12-3 or TRBV12-4 to TRBJ2-1; D may correspond to TRBD1 or TRBD2 (5 bases each). The CDR3 is made up of 14 amino acids. V was shortened by 8 bases and J by 4 bases, with 15 bases between the two germline ends. CDR3 sequence: CASCNPGLYNEQFF. The CDR3 DNA is TGTGCCAGCTGTAACCCGGGGCTGTACAATGAGCAGTTCTTC.

The rearrangement links TRBV6-2 or TRBV6-3 to TRBJ2-3; 7 bases match TRBD2. Looked up from germline, CDR1 is MNHEY and CDR2 is SVGEGT. The CDR3 has 15 residues. V lost 5 bases to trimming and J lost 2 bases; unmatched junction nucleotides: 7. CDR3 region: CASSPGTKITDTQYF. CDR3 in DNA: TGTGCCAGCAGTCCCGGGACTAAGATCACAGATACGCAGTATTTT.